The 2 T cell receptor beta chains below all came from one sample that was sequenced in a study of OX40 agonist ivuxolimab in advanced cancers. Libraries were prepared by immunoSEQ multiplex PCR; TCRdb keeps only in-frame clonotypes and omits some of them. Among 60,000 or so clones, approximately 77% were seen once, and the ten largest hold roughly 0.53%. Sequenced here: CD4+ or CD8+ T cells sorted from blood, sampled in a trial of the OX40 agonist ivuxolimab. The receptors here all came from an adult with an advanced solid tumor such as melanoma, head and neck, liver or kidney cancer.

This clone has a single count. This chain connects TRBV6-5 to TRBJ1-2; a possible D gene is TRBD1 (5 bases). CDR1 is MNHEY and CDR2 is SVGAGI in the germline V gene. V was cut by 6 bases and J by 5 bases, with 13 bases left in between. The CDR3 loop spans 13 amino acids. CDR3 sequence: CASSRQLLYGYTF. The DNA for the CDR3 is TGTGCCAGCAGCAGACAGTTACTTTATGGCTACACCTTC.

The chain couples TRBV28 to TRBJ2-1; D is perhaps TRBD1 (6 bases). Per germline, CDR1 MDHEN and CDR2 SYDVKM. V was cut by 5 bases and J by 6 bases, with 17 bases left in between. The CDR3 extends over 15 amino acids. The CDR3 DNA reads TGTGCCAGCAGTCCCCAAGGGGGAGACGGCAATGAGCAGTTCTTC. This sequence encodes CASSPQGGDGNEQFF.